Each of the 11 T cell receptor beta chains below was sequenced from the same sample in a study of OX40 agonist ivuxolimab in advanced cancers. Method: immunoSEQ multiplex PCR; TCRdb's copy keeps in-frame clones and lacks some. The table shows around 34,000 clones, with around four fifths occurring only once. The input for sequencing was CD4+ or CD8+ T cells sorted from blood, taken in a trial of the OX40 agonist ivuxolimab. The receptors were sampled from an adult with an advanced solid tumor such as melanoma, head and neck, liver or kidney cancer.

This rearrangement joins TRBV21-1 to TRBJ2-5; no check of the table's D call, TRBD1, against the DNA was made. TRBV21-1 is a known pseudogene. The CDR3 runs to 16 residues. CDR3 sequence: CASSSASGQDQETQYF. The CDR3 region has the DNA TGTGCCAGCAGCTCCGCGTCGGGACAGGACCAAGAGACCCAGTACTTC.

The chain joins TRBV19 to TRBJ1-5, with a weak D call TRBD1 (6 bases). Germline V CDR1 and CDR2: LNHDA, SQIVND (reference sequence). There are 14 residues in the CDR3. V was shortened by 6 bases and J by 0 bases, with 9 bases between the two germline ends. The CDR3 DNA reads TGTGCCAGTAGCGTACAGGGTAGCAATCAGCCCCAGCATTTT. Translated, it gives CASSVQGSNQPQHF. The entire variable domain, with the rest obtained from reference TRBV19 and TRBJ1-5, is as follows: DGGITQSPKYLFRKEGQNVTLSCEQNLNHDAMYWYRQDPGQGLRLIYYSQIVNDFQKGDIAEGYSVSREKKESFPLTVTSAQKNPTAFYLCASSVQGSNQPQHFGDGTRLSIL.

The chain uses TRBV7-2 and TRBJ1-3, with D unresolved. Germline V lookup: CDR1 SGHTA, CDR2 FQGNSA. V lost 5 bases to trimming and J lost 0 bases, with 14 bases between them. The CDR3 covers 16 residues. This CDR3 reads CASSLSGPRSGNTIYF. CDR3 nucleotide sequence: TGTGCCAGCAGCCTAAGCGGCCCACGCTCTGGAAACACCATATATTTT.

The V and J genes are TRBV25-1 and TRBJ1-6; perhaps TRBD1 as D (5 bases). The germline V gene encodes CDR1 MGHDK and CDR2 SYGVNS. V was pared by 8 bases and J by 12 bases, with 11 bases between. CDR3 length equals 11 residues. The CDR3 spells CASPRGVPLHF. For the CDR3, the DNA is TGTGCCAGCCCCCGGGGGGTACCCCTCCACTTT.

The CDR3 spells CASMGGDRVYF. Written as DNA, the CDR3 is TGTGCCAGTATGGGGGGGGACAGGGTCTACTTC. This chain joins TRBV2 and TRBJ2-5; 9 nucleotides agree with TRBD1. The CDR3 runs to 11 residues. The germline CDR1 and CDR2 sequences are SNHLY and FYNNEI. Unmatched junction bases numbered 10, after V lost 9 bases and J lost 14 bases. The full variable domain, in which reference TRBV2 and TRBJ2-5 provide the parts outside the CDR3, is EPEVTQTPSHQVTQMGQEVILRCVPISNHLYFYWYRQILGQKVEFLVSFYNNEISEKSEIFDDQFSVERPDGSNFTLKIRSTKLEDSAMYFCASMGGDRVYFGPGTRLLVL.

The chain is built from TRBV6-1 and TRBJ2-7; 10 bases map to TRBD1. Trimming at V came to 2 bases and at J to 5 bases, leaving 6 bases not matched to a gene. This CDR3 has 15 residues. Per germline, CDR1 MNHNS and CDR2 SASEGT. The CDR3 here is CASSEPGQGSHEQYF. Written as DNA, the CDR3 is TGTGCCAGCAGTGAACCGGGACAGGGGTCCCACGAGCAGTACTTC.

V is TRBV28 and J is TRBJ1-4, with 9 bases that match TRBD1. This CDR3 contains 15 residues. The germline gives CDR1 MDHEN, CDR2 SYDVKM. The V segment lost 2 bases and the J segment 5 bases; nucleotides outside the gene matches: 3. The chain's CDR3 is CASSLPTGGNEKLFF. Written as DNA, the CDR3 is TGTGCCAGCAGTTTACCGACAGGGGGGAATGAAAAACTGTTTTTT.

The rearrangement joins TRBV7-2 to TRBJ2-7; perhaps TRBD1 as D (6 bases). CDR3 length: 15 residues. Germline-derived CDR1 and CDR2 are SGHTA and FQGNSA. Between the trimmed V and J ends, which lost 0 bases and 5 bases, there was a span of 14 bases. For the CDR3, the DNA is TGTGCCAGCAGCTTAGCCCAAACAGGGTCACACGAGCAGTACTTC. Its protein product is CASSLAQTGSHEQYF.

V usage is TRBV4-1 and J usage is TRBJ2-6, with unresolved D. CDR1 and CDR2 from the germline V gene are MGHRA and YSYEKL. The germline V and J ends were trimmed by 1 base and 4 bases, with 8 bases remaining between them. This CDR3 has 15 residues. CDR3 DNA: TGCGCCAGCAGCCAAGTTGGGCGGGGGGCCAACGTCCTGACTTTC. Translating gives CASSQVGRGANVLTF.

The V call is TRBV5-1, the J call TRBJ2-5; 7 nucleotides line up with TRBD2. The CDR3 contains 13 residues. Losses at the gene ends were 4 bases for V and 5 bases for J; bases not matched to a gene: 5. Germline V CDR1 and CDR2: SGHRS, YFSETQ. The CDR3 sequence is CASSKSGTETQYF. CDR3 coding DNA: TGCGCCAGCAGCAAAAGCGGGACGGAGACCCAGTACTTC.

The chain is built from TRBV19 and TRBJ1-5; D not resolved. V lost 5 bases and J 0 bases, leaving 8 bases between the germline ends. The germline CDR1 and CDR2 sequences are LNHDA and SQIVND (reference sequence). The CDR3 extends over 14 amino acids. CDR3: CASSPPFSNQPQHF. The CDR3 DNA reads TGTGCCAGTAGTCCGCCCTTTAGCAATCAGCCCCAGCATTTT.